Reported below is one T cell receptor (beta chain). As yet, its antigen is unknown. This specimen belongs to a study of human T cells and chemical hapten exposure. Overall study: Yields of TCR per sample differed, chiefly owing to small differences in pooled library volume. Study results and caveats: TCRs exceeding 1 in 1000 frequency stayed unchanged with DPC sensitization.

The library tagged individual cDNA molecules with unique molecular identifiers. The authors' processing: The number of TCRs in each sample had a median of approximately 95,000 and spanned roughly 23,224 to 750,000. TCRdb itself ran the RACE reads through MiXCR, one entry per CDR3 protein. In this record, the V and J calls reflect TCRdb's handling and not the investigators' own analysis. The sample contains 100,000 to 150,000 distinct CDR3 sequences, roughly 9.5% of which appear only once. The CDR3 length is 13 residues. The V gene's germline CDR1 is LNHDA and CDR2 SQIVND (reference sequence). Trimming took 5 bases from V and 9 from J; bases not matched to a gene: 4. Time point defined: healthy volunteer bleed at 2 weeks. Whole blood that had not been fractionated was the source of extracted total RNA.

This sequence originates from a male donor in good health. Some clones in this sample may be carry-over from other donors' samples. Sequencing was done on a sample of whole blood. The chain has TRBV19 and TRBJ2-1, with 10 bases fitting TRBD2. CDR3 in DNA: TGTGCCAGTAGTTCTAGCGGGGGAAGTGAGCAGTTCTTC. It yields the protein CASSSSGGSEQFF.